The rows below give T cell receptor beta chains drawn from one sample of a study of blood T cells in healthy people across ages. TCRdb itself ran the 5' RACE reads through MiXCR, one entry per CDR3 protein. The table shows 650,000 to 900,000 distinct CDR3 sequences, with around 62% occurring only once. Sequenced sample: blood. The receptors derive from a man aged 25 to 40 in good health. The CDR3 runs from the conserved cysteine through the conserved F or W. A D gene is named only where the DNA matches it firmly. Only part of the rows carry a size: once, few, many, or a class if the clone is expanded.

d_gene	abundance	v_gene	j_gene	CDR3aa	CDR3nt
-	-	TRBV5-1	TRBJ1-4	CGSSGLVRRTANEKLFF	TGCGGCAGCAGTGGTCTGGTCAGGCGGACAGCTAATGAAAAACTGTTTTTT
-	-	TRBV3-1	TRBJ1-2	CASSQGGSGSYGYTF	TGTGCCAGCAGCCAAGGGGGCAGCGGCAGTTATGGCTACACCTTC
TRBD1	few	TRBV9	TRBJ2-1	CASSTTGGNYNEQFF	TGTGCCAGCAGCACTACAGGGGGGAATTACAATGAGCAGTTCTTC
-	once	TRBV28	TRBJ2-7	CASTSNYDQYF	TGTGCCAGCACCTCTAACTACGATCAGTACTTC
-	-	TRBV28	TRBJ2-7	CASSAPYGGQYF	TGTGCCAGCAGTGCCCCATATGGCGGGCAGTACTTC
-	-	TRBV4-3	TRBJ2-4	CASSQDSTVQYF	TGCGCCAGCAGCCAAGATAGCACAGTTCAGTACTTC
-	-	TRBV5-1	TRBJ2-7	CASSLSVTYEQYF	TGCGCCAGCAGCTTGTCGGTCACCTACGAGCAGTACTTC
-	few	TRBV10-3	TRBJ1-2	CAISESGGSYGYTF	TGTGCCATCAGTGAGTCTGGGGGTAGCTATGGCTACACCTTC
-	few	TRBV7-9	TRBJ2-5	CASSSPEGLQETQYF	TGTGCCAGCAGCTCTCCAGAGGGCCTCCAAGAGACCCAGTACTTC
TRBD1	-	TRBV24-1	TRBJ2-2	CATSAPDRATGELFF	TGTGCCACCAGTGCCCCGGACAGGGCAACCGGGGAGCTGTTTTTT
TRBD1	-	TRBV7-2	TRBJ1-2	CASSLRKGQGADGYTF	TGTGCCAGCAGCTTAAGGAAGGGACAGGGGGCCGATGGCTACACCTTC
-	-	TRBV12-3/TRBV12-4	TRBJ2-1	CASSYCLYNEQFF	TGTGCCAGCAGTTACTGTCTGTACAATGAGCAGTTCTTC
-	-	TRBV20-1	TRBJ2-5	CSARGWDMVETQYF	TGCAGTGCTAGAGGCTGGGATATGGTGGAGACCCAGTACTTC
TRBD2	-	TRBV12-3/TRBV12-4	TRBJ2-1	CASSSKRGGPNEQFF	TGTGCCAGCAGTTCAAAGCGGGGGGGCCCCAATGAGCAGTTCTTC
-	-	TRBV19	TRBJ2-1	CASTLDQYNEQFF	TGTGCCAGTACCTTGGACCAATACAATGAGCAGTTCTTC
TRBD2	few	TRBV4-2	TRBJ2-5	CASSHPIPGLAGETQYF	TGTGCCAGCAGCCACCCCATTCCGGGACTAGCGGGGGAGACCCAGTACTTC
-	-	TRBV4-3	TRBJ2-1	CASSRHRGERDNEQFF	TGCGCCAGCAGCCGTCACAGGGGAGAGCGGGACAATGAGCAGTTCTTC
-	-	TRBV12-3/TRBV12-4	TRBJ2-3	CASSLSVNTQYF	TGTGCCAGCAGTTTATCAGTGAATACGCAGTATTTT
-	-	TRBV6-5	TRBJ1-2	CASIDFGAADYGYTF	TGTGCCAGCATTGACTTTGGCGCGGCCGACTATGGCTACACCTTC
-	-	TRBV14	TRBJ2-7	CASSVYRDGTYEQYF	TGTGCCAGCAGCGTGTATCGGGACGGGACCTACGAGCAGTACTTC
-	-	TRBV30	TRBJ1-1	CAWGGGGLNTEAFF	TGTGCCTGGGGGGGCGGCGGCCTGAACACTGAAGCTTTCTTT
-	-	TRBV20-1	TRBJ2-7	CSARGRDHLPYEQYF	TGCAGTGCTAGAGGGCGGGATCACCTTCCCTACGAGCAGTACTTC
-	-	TRBV28	TRBJ1-1	CASSPMVQTEAFF	TGTGCCAGCAGTCCTATGGTACAGACTGAAGCTTTCTTT
TRBD2	-	TRBV7-3	TRBJ2-1	CASSPRGGGEQFF	TGTGCCAGCAGCCCACGGGGGGGCGGTGAGCAGTTCTTC
-	-	TRBV20-1	TRBJ2-7	CSARPVGLTYEQYF	TGCAGTGCTAGACCGGTTGGACTGACCTACGAGCAGTACTTC
-	few	TRBV5-1	TRBJ1-1	CASSLAGAEGTEAFF	TGCGCCAGCAGCTTGGCCGGGGCTGAGGGCACTGAAGCTTTCTTT
-	-	TRBV28	TRBJ1-2	CASSLGALHGYTF	TGTGCCAGCAGTTTAGGGGCTTTGCATGGCTACACCTTC
-	many	TRBV29-1	TRBJ2-7	CSVLSSYEQYF	TGCAGCGTTCTTAGTTCCTACGAGCAGTACTTC
TRBD2	-	TRBV27	TRBJ2-6	CASSLSTRIAGGSGANVLTF	TGTGCCAGCAGTTTATCGACTAGGATAGCGGGGGGCTCTGGGGCCAACGTCCTGACTTTC
-	many	TRBV7-2	TRBJ2-1	CASSLAGGYNEQFF	TGTGCCAGCAGCTTAGCGGGGGGATACAATGAGCAGTTCTTC
-	few	TRBV14	TRBJ2-7	CASSQPGRTIRGEQYF	TGTGCCAGCAGCCAACCGGGACGAACCATTCGTGGCGAGCAGTACTTC
TRBD1	-	TRBV6-4	TRBJ2-1	CASSEGQGAHEQFF	TGTGCCAGCAGTGAAGGGCAGGGGGCCCATGAGCAGTTCTTC
-	-	TRBV7-3	TRBJ2-2	CASSFDRNGELFF	TGTGCCAGCAGCTTTGACCGCAACGGGGAGCTGTTTTTT
TRBD1	-	TRBV7-9	TRBJ2-7	CASSIWTGVSLYEQYF	TGTGCCAGCAGCATCTGGACAGGGGTATCCCTCTACGAGCAGTACTTC
TRBD2	-	TRBV28	TRBJ2-7	CASSHLRGKGLAGPEQYF	TGTGCCAGCAGCCACCTGAGGGGCAAAGGACTAGCGGGGCCCGAGCAGTACTTC
-	few	TRBV9	TRBJ1-1	CASSESSGVEAFF	TGTGCCAGCAGCGAGAGTTCAGGGGTGGAGGCTTTCTTT
-	-	TRBV7-9	TRBJ1-2	CASSSPLQGRDYGYTF	TGTGCCAGCAGCTCACCACTGCAGGGACGGGACTATGGTTACACCTTC
-	-	TRBV20-1	TRBJ1-4	CSARDSGRSTNEKLFF	TGCAGTGCTAGAGATAGTGGAAGGTCAACTAATGAAAAACTGTTTTTT
-	-	TRBV11-2	TRBJ2-5	CASSLRQAATQYF	TGTGCCAGCAGCTTAAGACAGGCGGCGACCCAGTACTTC
-	-	TRBV6-2/TRBV6-3	TRBJ1-1	CASSYLFLYMNTEAFF	TGTGCCAGCAGTTACTTGTTCCTTTATATGAACACTGAAGCTTTCTTT
-	-	TRBV6-2/TRBV6-3	TRBJ2-7	CASSSTDGFYSYEQYF	TGTGCCAGCAGTTCTACCGACGGTTTTTACTCCTACGAGCAGTACTTC
TRBD1	-	TRBV7-3	TRBJ2-3	CASSLKLGTGGTDTQYF	TGTGCCAGCAGCTTAAAACTCGGGACAGGGGGAACAGATACGCAGTATTTT
TRBD2	-	TRBV7-2	TRBJ2-7	CASSISWAGGYEQYF	TGTGCCAGCAGCATTAGTTGGGCGGGGGGCTACGAGCAGTACTTC
TRBD2	-	TRBV2	TRBJ2-7	CARTSGRSSYNEQYF	TGTGCCAGGACTAGCGGGCGAAGCTCCTACAATGAGCAGTACTTC
TRBD2	-	TRBV5-6	TRBJ2-1	CASSFGTSGRVISYNEQFF	TGTGCCAGCAGCTTCGGGACTAGCGGGAGGGTTATCTCCTACAATGAGCAGTTCTTC
-	few	TRBV6-1	TRBJ2-7	CASSDDRNRYEQYF	TGTGCCAGCAGTGATGACAGGAACCGCTACGAGCAGTACTTC
TRBD2	-	TRBV30	TRBJ2-5	CASAGGKTQYF	TGTGCCTCTGCGGGGGGAAAGACCCAGTACTTC
TRBD1	-	TRBV6-7	TRBJ1-5	CASSSLSRDRSYSNQPQHF	TGTGCCAGCAGTTCCCTCTCCCGGGACAGGTCATATAGCAATCAGCCCCAGCATTTT
-	-	TRBV13	TRBJ1-4	CASSNIEKLFF	TGTGCCAGCAGCAATATAGAAAAACTGTTTTTT